This T cell receptor beta chain was captured by sequencing in a study of T cells in Graves' hyperthyroidism and ophthalmopathy. For the study at large: Peripheral blood was taken when the disease was first diagnosed, before any treatment began. The study, taken as a whole, reports: Most clonotypes expanded in thyroid above 0.001 were likewise present in blood.

V dropped 1 base and J dropped 3 bases, with 9 bases sitting between them. Germline assignment: CDR1 MNHEY and CDR2 SMNVEV (reference sequence). The length of the CDR3 is 14 residues. Inclusion characteristics of ophthalmopathy patients comprised a Clinical Activity Score of at least 3, a NOSPECS grade of at least 4, and duration under 3 months. Exclusion followed for patients with uncontrolled infection, other autoimmune disease, pregnancy or lactation. Template material for amplifying TCR beta CDR3 regions consisted of RNA transcripts. Carried out on the TCR CDR3, a first-round RT-PCR used the HTBI primer set. TCRdb called the multiplex PCR reads again in MiXCR, with one record for every CDR3 protein. The sample carries more than 500,000 distinct CDR3 sequences, about 16% recorded once. At least ten counts were recorded for this clonotype. Its target is not known.

The sequence derives from a woman in her twenties or thirties with Graves' ophthalmopathy. V gene TRBV27 combines with J gene TRBJ1-1; D possibly corresponds to TRBD1 (6 bases). The material sequenced was blood. CDR3 protein: CASSLYGGYTEAFF. In DNA, the CDR3 is TGTGCCAGCAGTTTATATGGGGGCTACACTGAAGCTTTCTTT.